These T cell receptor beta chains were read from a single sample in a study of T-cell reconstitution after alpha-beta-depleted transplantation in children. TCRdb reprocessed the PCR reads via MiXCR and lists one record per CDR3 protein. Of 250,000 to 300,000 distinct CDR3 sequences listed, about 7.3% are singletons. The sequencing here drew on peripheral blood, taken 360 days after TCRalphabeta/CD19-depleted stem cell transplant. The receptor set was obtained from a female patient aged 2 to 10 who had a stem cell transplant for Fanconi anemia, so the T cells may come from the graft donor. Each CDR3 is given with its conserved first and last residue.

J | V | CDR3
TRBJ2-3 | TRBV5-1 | CASSGGLAGYRDTQYF
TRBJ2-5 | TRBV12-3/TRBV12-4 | CASSPPPTSNTQETQYF
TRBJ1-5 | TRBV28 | CASSTYRPGQGAFSNQPQHF
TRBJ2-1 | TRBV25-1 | CASGDRVDEQFF
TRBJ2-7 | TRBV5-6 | CASSLVAVLDEQYF
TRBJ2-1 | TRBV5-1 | CASSWYGPINEQFF
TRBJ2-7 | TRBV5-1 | CASSLGLAGYTYEQYF
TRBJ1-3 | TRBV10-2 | CASSPQGDSGNTIYF
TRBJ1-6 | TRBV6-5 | CASGLTGYNSPLHF
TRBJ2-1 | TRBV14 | CASSQVSSYNEQFF
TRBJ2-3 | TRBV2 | CASSEILLGTDTQYF
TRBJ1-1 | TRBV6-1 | CASSTGQVLAEAFF
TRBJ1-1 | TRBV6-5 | CASSYSADPNTEAFF
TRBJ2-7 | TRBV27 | CASSPRVLHEQYF
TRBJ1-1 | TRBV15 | CATRLDRERTEAFF
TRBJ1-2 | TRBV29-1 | CSVEVPGVNYGYTF
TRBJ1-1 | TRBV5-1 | CASSFPGQPEAFF
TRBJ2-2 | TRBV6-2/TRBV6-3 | CATGRYTGELFF
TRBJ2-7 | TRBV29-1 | CSARTPPTYEQYF
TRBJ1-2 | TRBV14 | CASSQAPGNYGYTF
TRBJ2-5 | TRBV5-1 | CASSLTGKETQYF
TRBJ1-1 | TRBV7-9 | CASSLVSFPNTEAFF
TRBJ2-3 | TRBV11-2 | CASSLDAGDTQYF
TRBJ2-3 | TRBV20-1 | CSAPKRVSTDTQYF
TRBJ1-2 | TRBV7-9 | CASSFNDVNYGYTF
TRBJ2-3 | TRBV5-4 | CASSLSWGREPDTQYF
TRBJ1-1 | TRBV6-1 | CASSEGRLAMNTEAFF
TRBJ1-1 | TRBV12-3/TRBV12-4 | CASSLSPREGARDTEAFF
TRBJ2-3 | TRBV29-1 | CSVVGTSGGSTDTQYF
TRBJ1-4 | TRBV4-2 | CASSRGGVDEKLFF
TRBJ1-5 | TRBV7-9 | CASSFGQGRQPQHF
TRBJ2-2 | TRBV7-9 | CASSSPSRGETGELFF
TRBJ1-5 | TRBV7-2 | CASSYYSSNQPQHF
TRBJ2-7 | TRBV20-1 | CSASKLAGSHEQYF
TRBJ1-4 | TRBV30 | CAWSSAAVFNEKLFF
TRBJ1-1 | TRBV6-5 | CASSFSQGVREAFF
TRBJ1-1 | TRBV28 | CASSSVGRPNTEAFF
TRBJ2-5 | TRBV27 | CASGTPHGRTNQETQYF
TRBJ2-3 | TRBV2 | CAISFSSASGGAADTQYF
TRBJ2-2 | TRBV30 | CAWTPSPGELFF
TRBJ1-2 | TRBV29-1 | CSAQGAEGYTF
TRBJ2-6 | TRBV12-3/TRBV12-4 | CASSSGTGMAGANVLTF
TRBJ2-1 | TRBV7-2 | CASSLVASYNEQFF
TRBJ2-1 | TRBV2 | CASSEGLAGDEQFF
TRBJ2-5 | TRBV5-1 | CASSRGLGLETQYF
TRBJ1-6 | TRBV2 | CASHTNGNPNSPLHF
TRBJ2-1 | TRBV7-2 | CASSLFPGGSYNEQFF
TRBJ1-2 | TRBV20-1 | CSAAHRFGHGYTF
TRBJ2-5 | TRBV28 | CASSSRGPETQYF
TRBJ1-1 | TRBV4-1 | CASSQDWWTYTEAFF
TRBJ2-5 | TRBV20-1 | CSARSNGGVGETQYF
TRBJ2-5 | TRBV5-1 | CASSLAVVHQETQYF
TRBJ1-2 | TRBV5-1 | CASSLVRQGSPGGYGYTF